This TCR beta chain comes out of a study of blood T cell repertoires in COVID-19. Across the whole study: Sample material is recorded as cDNA or gDNA derived from T cells, B-cell-depleted T cells, or PBMCs.

Libraries were prepared by immunoSEQ multiplex PCR; TCRdb keeps only in-frame clonotypes and omits some of them. This table holds a few hundred thousand clones, roughly 80% found once. The clonotype comes from a woman between 18 and 29 years old with acute or convalescent COVID-19. The sequenced material came from peripheral blood.

CDR3 loop: CASSPSLGISGETQYF. The CDR3 DNA is TGTGCCAGCAGCCCTTCCCTCGGGATTAGTGGAGAGACCCAGTACTTC. J is TRBJ2-5 and V is TRBV7-8, with a possible D match to TRBD2 (5 bases). V lost 5 bases to trimming and J lost 4 bases, with 20 bases between them. The CDR3 spans 16 residues. Germline V gene data show CDR1 as SGHVS and CDR2 as FQNEAQ.